This TCR beta chain is from a study of blood T cell repertoires in COVID-19. At the level of the study: Italy, Spain and the United States were the sources of the convalescent and acute COVID-19 samples. T cells, B-cell-depleted T cells, or PBMCs provided the cDNA or gDNA that served as material.

Original methodology: Estimation of nucleated cell counts was performed using reference gene primer amplification. The assay was immunoSEQ multiplex PCR, and TCRdb's table has in-frame clones only and misses some. Clonal size and the V and J genes are those of that table, whereas D and trimming came from the DNA. In the table there are about 70,000 clones, roughly 80% of which are singletons. This clone has only one observation. CDR3 size: 13 residues. V was clipped by 7 bases and J by 8 bases; unmatched bases: 8. CDR1 and CDR2 from the germline V gene are LNHDA and SQIVND (reference sequence). The clonotype was recovered from a woman aged 60-70 years with acute or convalescent COVID-19. This chain joins TRBV19 and TRBJ2-1, with TRBD1 identical over 7 bases. The sample consisted of peripheral blood. The CDR3 nucleotides read TGTGCCAGTACCCCGACAGGGCGGGATGAGCAGTTCTTC. Protein sequence: CASTPTGRDEQFF.